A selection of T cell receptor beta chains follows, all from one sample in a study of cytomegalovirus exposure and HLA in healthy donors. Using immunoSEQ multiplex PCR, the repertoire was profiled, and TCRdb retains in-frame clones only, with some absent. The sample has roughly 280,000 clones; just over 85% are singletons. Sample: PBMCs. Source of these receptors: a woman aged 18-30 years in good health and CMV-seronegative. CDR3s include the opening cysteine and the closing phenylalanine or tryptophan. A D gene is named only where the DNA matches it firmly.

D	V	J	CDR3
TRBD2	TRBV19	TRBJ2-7	CASSIELAALYEQYF
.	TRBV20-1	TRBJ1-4	CSAVREEKLFF
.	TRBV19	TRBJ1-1	CASSIMANTEAFF
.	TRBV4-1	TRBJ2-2	CASSQLGRSSNTGELFF
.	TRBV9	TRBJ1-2	CASSPQLTNYGYTF
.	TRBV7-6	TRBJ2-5	CASSPWRETQYF
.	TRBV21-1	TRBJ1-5	CASISRQGVGQPQHF
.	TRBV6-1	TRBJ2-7	CASRGRDKGEQYF
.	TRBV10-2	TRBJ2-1	CASSDQVANEQFF
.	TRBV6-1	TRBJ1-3	CASSEAFTVVGNTIYF
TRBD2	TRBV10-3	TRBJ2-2	CASEGLNTGELFF
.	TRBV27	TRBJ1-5	CASSLIGAGQPQHF
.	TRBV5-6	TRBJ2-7	CASSSFWHPRGLGYEQYF
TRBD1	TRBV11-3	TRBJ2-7	CASSITGTVRAEQYF
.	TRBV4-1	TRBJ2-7	CASSHGAGASYEQYF
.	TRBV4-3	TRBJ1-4	CASSLGWSTNHFEKLFF
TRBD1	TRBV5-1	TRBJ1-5	CASSLQGNSNQPQHF
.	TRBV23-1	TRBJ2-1	CASSPAGEPEFF
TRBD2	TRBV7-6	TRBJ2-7	CASSLGSGNYEQYF
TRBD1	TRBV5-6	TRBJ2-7	CASSLDMGQGYEQYF
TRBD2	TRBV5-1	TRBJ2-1	CASSLASGSHNEQFF
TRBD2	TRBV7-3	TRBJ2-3	CASSFRLAGSRDTQYF
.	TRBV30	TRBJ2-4	CAWSAGDIQYF
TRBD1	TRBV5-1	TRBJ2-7	CASSLGLTGAEQYF
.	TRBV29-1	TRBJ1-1	CSVLITEAFF
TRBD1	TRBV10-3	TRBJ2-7	CAIGGQGYEQYF
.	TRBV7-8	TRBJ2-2	CASSFMQGVYTGELFF
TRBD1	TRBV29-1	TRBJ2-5	CSVVRGQVETQYF
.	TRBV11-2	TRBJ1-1	CAGTRQVNTEAFF
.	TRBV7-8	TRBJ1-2	CASSLRPVGEVYGYTF
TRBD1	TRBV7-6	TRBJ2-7	CASSLGQGAGEQYF
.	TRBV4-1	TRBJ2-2	CASSPVNTGELFF
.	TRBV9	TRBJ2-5	CASSLPGGQETQYF
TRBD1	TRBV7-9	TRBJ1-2	CASSWGQGPLGGYTF
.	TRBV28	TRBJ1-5	CASSLGLSNQPQHF
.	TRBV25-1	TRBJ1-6	CASHPTDLVSPLHF
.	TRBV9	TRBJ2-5	CASSVGGGPLETQYF
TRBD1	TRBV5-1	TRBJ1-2	CASSLAEDRGDRGYTF
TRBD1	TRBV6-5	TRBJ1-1	CASRTGTALNTEAFF
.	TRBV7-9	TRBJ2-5	CASSLIGTAFNETQYF
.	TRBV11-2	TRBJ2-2	CASGTEGTNTGELFF
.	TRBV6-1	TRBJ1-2	CASSESRAGSNYGYTF
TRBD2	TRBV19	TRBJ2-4	CASSQPGLAGGVQYF
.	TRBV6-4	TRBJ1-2	CASSEGWGPVYGYTF
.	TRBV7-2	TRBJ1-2	CASSLGAPSGLYGYTF
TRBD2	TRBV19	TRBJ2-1	CASSWTSGVNYNEQFF
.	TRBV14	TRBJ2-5	CASSPRRGSREETQYF
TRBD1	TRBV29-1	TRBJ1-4	CSVGTGTEKLFF
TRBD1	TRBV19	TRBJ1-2	CASIPRDRDGYTF
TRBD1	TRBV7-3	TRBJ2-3	CASSAGQGAADTQYF
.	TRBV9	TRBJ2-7	CASSPQAGVAYEQYF
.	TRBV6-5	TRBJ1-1	CASSYSMNTEAFF
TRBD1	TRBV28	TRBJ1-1	CASRRTGTNIGAFF
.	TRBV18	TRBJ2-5	CASSKRALQETQYF
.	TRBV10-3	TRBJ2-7	CAISDLLRGSYEQYF